These 20 T cell receptor beta chains were all obtained from the same sample, sequenced in a study of OX40 agonist ivuxolimab in advanced cancers. Assay: immunoSEQ multiplex PCR; the TCRdb copy retains only in-frame clones and omits some. In the table there are some 70,000 clones, about nine tenths of which are singletons. Specimen: CD4+ or CD8+ T cells sorted from blood, collected in a trial of the OX40 agonist ivuxolimab. The receptors come from an adult with an advanced solid tumor such as melanoma, head and neck, liver or kidney cancer.

The gene calls are TRBV10-3 and TRBJ2-7; TRBD1 might be the D (6 bases). Between the trimmed V and J ends, which lost 10 bases and 3 bases, there was a span of 10 bases. CDR1 and CDR2 (germline): ENHRY, SYGVKD. CDR3 length: 11 amino acids. The CDR3 spells CATIQGYEQYF. In DNA, the CDR3 is TGTGCCACGATACAGGGCTACGAGCAGTACTTC.

This chain connects TRBV29-1 to TRBJ2-2, with 8 bases fitting TRBD1. The trim removed 7 bases at V and 4 bases at J, leaving 11 bases unmatched. Germline V gene sequence: CDR1 SQVTM, CDR2 ANQGSEA. CDR3 length: 15 residues. The CDR3 DNA follows: TGCAGCGCCTGTTGGACAGGACAGGGCACCGGGGAGCTGTTTTTT. As protein: CSACWTGQGTGELFF.

V usage is TRBV4-1 and J usage is TRBJ1-4; TRBD1 might be the D (5 bases). The germline V gene has CDR1 MGHRA and CDR2 YSYEKL. The CDR3 totals 16 residues. V lost 3 bases and J lost 5, with 16 bases in between. This chain's CDR3 is CASSHLQGEGNEKLFF. The CDR3 bases are TGCGCCAGCAGCCACCTTCAGGGTGAAGGAAATGAAAAACTGTTTTTT.

V is TRBV6-6 and J is TRBJ1-5; D unclear. Trimming removed 5 bases at V and 7 bases at J, with 9 bases between. The CDR3 contains 12 residues. Germline V gives CDR1 MNHNY, CDR2 SVGAGI (reference sequence). This CDR3 is CASSANRQPQHF. The CDR3 region has the DNA TGTGCCAGCAGTGCCAACCGACAGCCCCAGCATTTT.

This clone was counted a single time. J is TRBJ1-1 and V is TRBV5-1, with no clear D. Germline lookup yields CDR1 SGHRS and CDR2 YFSETQ. The CDR3 length is 13 residues. With 2 bases removed from V and 6 bases from J, the gap between germline ends came to 11 bases. CDR3 in amino acids: CASSLEVEAEAFF. The CDR3 DNA is TGCGCCAGCAGCTTAGAGGTGGAGGCTGAAGCTTTCTTT.

A single count supports this clone. The V gene is TRBV5-1, the J gene TRBJ1-1; D unclear. The CDR3 consists of 13 residues. Deletions cut 2 bases from V and 5 bases from J, with 10 bases between. Germline V gene sequence: CDR1 SGHRS, CDR2 YFSETQ. This CDR3 reads CASSFLVGTEAFF. CDR3 sequence (DNA): TGCGCCAGCAGCTTTCTGGTTGGGACTGAAGCTTTCTTT.

The chain employs TRBV7-3 and TRBJ1-5; 7 positions agree with TRBD1. The trim removed 3 bases at V and 4 bases at J, leaving 0 bases unmatched. This CDR3 has 13 residues. Germline V gene sequence: CDR1 SGHTA, CDR2 FQGTGA. This CDR3 is CASSLTGNQPQHF. As DNA, the CDR3 is TGTGCCAGCAGCTTGACAGGGAATCAGCCCCAGCATTTT.

The chain is built from TRBV19 and TRBJ2-5, with TRBD2 matching over 9 bases. Trimming cost V 3 bases and J 1 base; bases outside gene matches: 3. Germline V gives CDR1 LNHDA, CDR2 SQIVND (reference sequence). This CDR3 is built from 15 residues. CDR3: CASSISGGFQETQYF. The CDR3 region has the DNA TGTGCCAGTAGTATTAGCGGGGGCTTCCAAGAGACCCAGTACTTC.

The V gene is TRBV5-4, the J gene TRBJ2-1, with 11 bases fitting TRBD1. The CDR3 sequence is 16 residues long. From germline, CDR1 is SGHNT and CDR2 YYREEE (reference sequence). V was pared by 4 bases and J by 1 base, with 4 bases of the junction left unmatched. Here the CDR3 DNA reads TGTGCCAGCAGCCTGGACAGGGGGCTTTCCTACAATGAGCAGTTCTTC. Translating it yields CASSLDRGLSYNEQFF. The whole variable domain, remainder taken from reference TRBV5-4 and TRBJ2-1, is ETGVTQSPTHLIKTRGQQVTLRCSSQSGHNTVSWYQQALGQGPQFIFQYYREEENGRGNFPPRFSGLQFPNYSSELNVNALELDDSALYLCASSLDRGLSYNEQFFGPGTRLTVL.

CDR3 sequence reads: CASSIPTENYGYTF. The CDR3, as DNA: TGCGCCAGCAGTATACCGACAGAGAACTATGGCTACACCTTC. This chain uses TRBV5-1 with TRBJ1-2, with a weak D call TRBD1 (5 bases). CDR3 size: 14 residues. V was trimmed by 5 bases and J by 2 bases, leaving 13 bases between them. Germline values: CDR1 SGHRS, CDR2 YFSETQ.

V is TRBV19 and J is TRBJ1-3, with a tentative D call TRBD1 (5 bases). Trimming took 9 bases from V and 0 from J, leaving 12 bases between them. Germline V gives CDR1 LNHDA, CDR2 SQIVND (reference sequence). This CDR3 region has 14 residues. The chain's CDR3 is CASTGTLSGNTIYF. DNA of the CDR3: TGTGCCAGCACCGGGACTCTCTCTGGAAACACCATATATTTT.

This clone has a single count. The chain links TRBV28 to TRBJ1-2, with 7 bases fitting TRBD1. The CDR3 is made up of 14 amino acids. Germline values: CDR1 MDHEN, CDR2 SYDVKM. V was pared by 0 bases and J by 7 bases, with 5 bases of the junction left unmatched. The CDR3 sequence is CASSLWTGTTGYTF. The CDR3 DNA sequence: TGTGCCAGCAGTTTATGGACAGGGACGACTGGCTACACCTTC.

Only one count was recorded for this clone. The chain uses TRBV6-6 and TRBJ2-1, with 9 bases lining up with TRBD1. Germline loops: CDR1 MNHNY, CDR2 SVGAGI (reference sequence). V gave up 7 bases and J gave up 5 bases; unmatched junction bases: 9. The CDR3 length is 15 residues. The CDR3 region is CASTLEGTGNNEQFF. CDR3 sequence (DNA): TGTGCCAGCACCCTAGAAGGGACAGGGAACAATGAGCAGTTCTTC.

The rearrangement joins TRBV9 to TRBJ1-1, with D perhaps matching TRBD1 (6 bases). The germline V gene encodes CDR1 SGDLS and CDR2 YYNGEE. The V end lost 4 bases, the J end lost 1 base, and 14 bases lay between the germline ends. The CDR3 has 15 residues. For the CDR3, the DNA is TGTGCCAGCAGCCTAGGGGGGGCAACGAACACTGAAGCTTTCTTT. This gives the protein CASSLGGATNTEAFF. The full variable domain, with the rest looked up from reference TRBV9 and TRBJ1-1, is DSGVTQTPKHLITATGQRVTLRCSPRSGDLSVYWYQQSLDQGLQFLIQYYNGEERAKGNILERFSAQQFPDLHSELNLSSLELGDSALYFCASSLGGATNTEAFFGQGTRLTVV.

The J gene is TRBJ2-7, the V gene TRBV18; D may be TRBD2 (6 bases). The CDR3 runs to 17 residues. V was clipped by 0 bases and J by 2 bases, with 17 bases between them. Per germline, CDR1 KGHSH and CDR2 LQKENI. The CDR3 protein is CASSPPPLGSATYEQYF. The CDR3 DNA reads TGTGCCAGCTCACCACCTCCCCTCGGGAGCGCGACCTACGAGCAGTACTTC.

The V call is TRBV15, the J call TRBJ1-1; D ambiguous. The CDR3 runs 14 residues. The germline V and J ends were trimmed by 2 bases and 1 base, with 8 bases remaining between them. The germline CDR1 and CDR2 sequences are LNHNV and YYDKDF (reference sequence). The CDR3 loop is CATSRTTENTEAFF. The CDR3 DNA sequence: TGTGCCACCAGCAGAACCACAGAGAACACTGAAGCTTTCTTT.

The chain is built from TRBV30 and TRBJ1-1; 8 nucleotides match TRBD1. From germline, CDR1 is GTSNPN and CDR2 SVGIG (reference sequence). The V segment lost 4 bases and the J segment 9 bases; nucleotides outside the gene matches: 16. The CDR3 runs 15 residues. CDR3 amino acids: CAWTPRSRGLIQAFF. The CDR3 DNA is TGTGCCTGGACTCCGCGAAGCAGGGGGCTGATACAAGCTTTCTTT.

This clone was counted a few times. This rearrangement joins TRBV5-6 to TRBJ2-2; tentatively, D is TRBD1 or TRBD2 (5 bases each). There are 14 residues in the CDR3. V lost 4 bases and J lost 2, with 9 bases in between. CDR1 and CDR2 (germline): SGHDT, YYEEEE. The CDR3 here is CASSGDRNTGELFF. The CDR3 region has the DNA TGTGCCAGCAGCGGGGACCGTAACACCGGGGAGCTGTTTTTT.

V gene TRBV5-8 combines with J gene TRBJ2-3; 10 nucleotides line up with TRBD2. Germline CDR1 reads SGHTS; CDR2 reads YDEGEE. This CDR3 spans 16 amino acids. V lost 4 bases, J lost 4 bases, and 9 bases stayed unmatched. The CDR3 loop reads CASSIELAGLSDTQYF. The DNA for the CDR3 is TGTGCCAGCAGCATTGAACTAGCGGGACTTTCAGATACGCAGTATTTT.

The chain joins TRBV28 to TRBJ2-3; D not certain. The germline V gene has CDR1 MDHEN and CDR2 SYDVKM. The CDR3 contains 13 residues. The V end lost 4 bases, the J end lost 0 bases, and 5 bases lay between the germline ends. The CDR3 nucleotides read TGTGCCAGCAGTTCTACTAGCACAGATACGCAGTATTTT. It is translated as CASSSTSTDTQYF.